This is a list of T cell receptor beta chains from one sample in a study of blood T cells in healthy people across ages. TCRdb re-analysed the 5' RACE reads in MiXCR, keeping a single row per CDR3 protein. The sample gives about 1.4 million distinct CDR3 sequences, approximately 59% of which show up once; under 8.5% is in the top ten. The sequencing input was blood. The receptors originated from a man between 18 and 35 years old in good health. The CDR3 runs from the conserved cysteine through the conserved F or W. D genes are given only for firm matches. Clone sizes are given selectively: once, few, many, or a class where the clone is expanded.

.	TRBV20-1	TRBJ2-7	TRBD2	CSASSVWTSGSEQYF	TGCAGTGCCAGTTCGGTTTGGACTAGCGGGAGCGAGCAGTACTTC
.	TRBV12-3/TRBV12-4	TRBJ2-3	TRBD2	CASSQGLGPGGSADTQYF	TGTGCCAGCAGTCAAGGACTAGGACCGGGAGGGAGCGCAGATACGCAGTATTTT
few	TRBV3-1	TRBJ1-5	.	CASSQDSYSNQPQHF	TGTGCCAGCAGCCAGGACAGTTATAGCAATCAGCCCCAGCATTTT
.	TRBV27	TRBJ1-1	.	CASTNPRGDTFF	TGTGCCAGCACCAACCCCCGCGGGGACACTTTCTTT
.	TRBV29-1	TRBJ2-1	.	CSVAGTSAYNEQFF	TGCAGCGTTGCTGGGACATCCGCCTACAATGAGCAGTTCTTC
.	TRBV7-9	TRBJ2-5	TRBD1	CASSWGQATVKQETQYF	TGTGCCAGCAGCTGGGGACAGGCGACCGTAAAACAAGAGACCCAGTACTTC
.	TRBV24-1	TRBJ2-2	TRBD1	CATSGTGTGELFF	TGTGCCACCAGTGGGACAGGGACCGGGGAGCTGTTTTTT
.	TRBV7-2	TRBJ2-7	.	CASKSPGIYEQYF	TGTGCCAGCAAATCCCCGGGAATCTACGAGCAGTACTTC
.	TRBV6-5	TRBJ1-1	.	CASSYTSGSEAFF	TGTGCCAGCAGTTACACCTCGGGGTCTGAAGCTTTCTTT
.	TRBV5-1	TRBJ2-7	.	CASSLERGHNEQYF	TGCGCCAGCAGCTTGGAGAGGGGTCATAACGAGCAGTACTTC
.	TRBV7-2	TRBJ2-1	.	CANSRGTEKNEQFF	TGTGCCAACAGCCGGGGGACAGAGAAGAATGAGCAGTTCTTC
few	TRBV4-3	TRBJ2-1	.	CASGQDRIPSLGANEQFF	TGCGCCAGCGGCCAAGATCGGATCCCGAGCCTCGGGGCTAATGAGCAGTTCTTC
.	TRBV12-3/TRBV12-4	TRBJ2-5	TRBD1	CASRQGTHQTQYF	TGTGCCAGCAGACAGGGGACCCATCAGACCCAGTACTTC
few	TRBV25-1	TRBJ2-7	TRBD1	CASSPPGQSSYEQYF	TGTGCCAGCAGTCCTCCGGGACAGAGCTCCTACGAGCAGTACTTC
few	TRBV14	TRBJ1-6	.	CASSPPGRGSFNSPLHF	TGTGCCAGCAGCCCGCCCGGTCGGGGGAGCTTTAATTCACCCCTCCACTTT
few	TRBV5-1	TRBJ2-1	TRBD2	CASSWEGLAGGDEQFF	TGCGCCAGCAGCTGGGAGGGACTAGCGGGGGGCGATGAGCAGTTCTTC
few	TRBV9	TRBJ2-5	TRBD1	CASSAGTGVETQYF	TGTGCCAGCAGCGCTGGGACAGGGGTAGAGACCCAGTACTTC
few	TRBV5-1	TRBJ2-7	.	CASSQDSLAYEQYF	TGCGCCAGCAGCCAGGACAGCCTTGCCTACGAGCAGTACTTC